These 20 T cell receptor beta chains were all obtained from the same sample, sequenced in a study of T cells in Graves' hyperthyroidism and ophthalmopathy. TCR beta CDR3 regions were amplified from RNA transcripts. First-round RT-PCR with HTBI primers amplified the TCR CDR3 region. MiXCR, run by TCRdb on the multiplex PCR reads, gives a single entry per CDR3 protein. The table records more than 300,000 distinct CDR3 sequences, about 18% of them present only once. Sequencing was done on a sample of blood. Receptors were obtained from a woman under 40 with Graves' hyperthyroidism that later progressed to Graves' ophthalmopathy.

Ten or more counts support this clonotype. The chain employs TRBV9 and TRBJ2-2; 11 bases map to TRBD2. This CDR3 contains 16 residues. From germline, CDR1 is SGDLS and CDR2 YYNGEE. V gave up 2 bases and J gave up 5 bases; unmatched junction bases: 5. The CDR3 protein is CASSVGSSGRTGELFF. DNA of the CDR3: TGTGCCAGCAGCGTCGGATCTAGCGGGAGGACCGGGGAGCTGTTTTTT.

The gene calls are TRBV5-1 and TRBJ1-1; D possibly corresponds to TRBD1 (6 bases). The germline V gene encodes CDR1 SGHRS and CDR2 YFSETQ. This CDR3 contains 14 residues. Trimming pared 3 bases from V and 1 base from J, leaving 10 bases between. The CDR3 DNA is TGCGCCAGCAGCTCTACAGGGCCGAACACTGAAGCTTTCTTT. This translates into CASSSTGPNTEAFF.

This clonotype occurred many times. The chain employs TRBV6-1 and TRBJ2-5; the match to TRBD1 covers 9 bases. V gave up 5 bases and J gave up 5 bases; unmatched junction bases: 9. The CDR3 has 15 residues. Germline V gives CDR1 MNHNS, CDR2 SASEGT. The CDR3 loop is CASSYMGQGDETQYF. DNA of the CDR3: TGTGCCAGCAGTTACATGGGACAGGGTGATGAGACCCAGTACTTC.

This clonotype was detected ten times or more. The chain joins TRBV2 to TRBJ2-1; D is ambiguous. The CDR3 has 11 amino acids. Looked up from germline, CDR1 is SNHLY and CDR2 is FYNNEI. Deletions cut 4 bases from V and 4 bases from J, with 2 bases between. The DNA of the CDR3 is TGTGCCAGCAGTGTGTACAATGAGCAGTTCTTC. Residues: CASSVYNEQFF. The variable domain in full, with the rest retrieved from reference TRBV2 and TRBJ2-1, is EPEVTQTPSHQVTQMGQEVILRCVPISNHLYFYWYRQILGQKVEFLVSFYNNEISEKSEIFDDQFSVERPDGSNFTLKIRSTKLEDSAMYFCASSVYNEQFFGPGTRLTVL.

This clonotype was counted only a few times. V usage is TRBV9 and J usage is TRBJ2-3; D uncertain. CDR3 length: 13 amino acids. Between the trimmed V and J ends, which lost 4 bases and 4 bases, there was a span of 10 bases. From germline, CDR1 is SGDLS and CDR2 YYNGEE. The CDR3 DNA follows: TGTGCCAGCAGCCACTATGGCGCAGATACGCAGTATTTT. This sequence encodes CASSHYGADTQYF.

The chain joins TRBV27 to TRBJ1-6; D possibly corresponds to TRBD1 (6 bases). The ends were cut back, 2 bases at V and 9 bases at J, with 17 bases in the middle. Germline lookup yields CDR1 MNHEY and CDR2 SMNVEV (reference sequence). The CDR3 is 16 amino acids. The CDR3 coding sequence is TGTGCCAGCAGTTTACTCGATAGGGGGGGGAGTTCACCCCTCCACTTT. It is translated as CASSLLDRGGSSPLHF.

This clonotype was recorded at least ten times. The chain has TRBV10-2 and TRBJ2-2; D ambiguous. Trimming pared 7 bases from V and 7 bases from J, leaving 13 bases between. The CDR3 consists of 13 residues. In germline, CDR1 is WSHSY, CDR2 SAAADI. The CDR3 bases are TGCGCCAGCATCGGAGTGGCAGGCGGGGAGCTGTTTTTT. Residues: CASIGVAGGELFF.

V usage is TRBV6-1 and J usage is TRBJ2-7; D is undetermined. The V end was cut by 2 bases, the J end by 3 bases, with 17 bases between. This CDR3 spans 16 amino acids. Germline CDR1 is MNHNS and CDR2 is SASEGT. CDR3 in amino acids: CASSESWVEGFYEQYF. The CDR3 DNA reads TGTGCCAGCAGTGAATCATGGGTTGAAGGGTTCTACGAGCAGTACTTC.

This clonotype was seen many times. The V gene is TRBV2, the J gene TRBJ2-1, with 9 bases matching TRBD1. CDR3 length: 13 residues. Looked up from germline, CDR1 is SNHLY and CDR2 is FYNNEI. Trimming cost V 7 bases and J 9 bases; bases outside gene matches: 7. The CDR3 DNA is TGTGCCAGCAAAGAACAGGGGGCCAGTGAGCAGTTCTTC. It translates to CASKEQGASEQFF.

This clonotype came up many times. The chain combines TRBV18 with TRBJ1-1, with 9 bases lining up with TRBD1. Looked up from germline, CDR1 is KGHSH and CDR2 is LQKENI. With 5 bases clipped from V and 0 bases from J, the junction kept 10 bases outside the gene matches. The CDR3 contains 17 residues. The CDR3 region has the DNA TGTGCCAGCTCATCGACAGGGGGGCGGGGGATGAACACTGAAGCTTTCTTT. Amino acids: CASSSTGGRGMNTEAFF.

There are many counts of this clonotype. The rearrangement uses TRBV5-1 and TRBJ2-1, with 9 bases aligning to TRBD2. Germline V CDR1 and CDR2: SGHRS, YFSETQ. The CDR3 length is 17 residues. With 5 bases clipped from V and 2 bases from J, the junction kept 11 bases outside the gene matches. CDR3 protein: CASSPGRRGGPYNEQFF. The CDR3 DNA follows: TGCGCCAGCAGTCCGGGGCGGCGGGGGGGCCCCTACAATGAGCAGTTCTTC.

J is TRBJ2-2 and V is TRBV5-6; 9 positions match TRBD1. V shed 4 bases, J shed 5 bases, and the junction held 6 bases outside the gene matches. The germline V gene encodes CDR1 SGHDT and CDR2 YYEEEE. The CDR3 covers 15 residues. CDR3: CASSPRTGDTGELFF. In DNA, the CDR3 is TGTGCCAGCAGCCCACGGACAGGGGATACCGGGGAGCTGTTTTTT. Full variable domain (missing parts from reference TRBV5-6 and TRBJ2-2): DAGVTQSPTHLIKTRGQQVTLRCSPKSGHDTVSWYQQALGQGPQFIFQYYEEEERQRGNFPDRFSGHQFPNYSSELNVNALLLGDSALYLCASSPRTGDTGELFFGEGSRLTVL.

This clonotype was picked up many times. This chain joins TRBV10-3 and TRBJ2-1; TRBD1 matches at 8 bases. The CDR3 is 16 amino acids. V shed 6 bases, J shed 0 bases, and the junction held 7 bases outside the gene matches. Germline V CDR1 and CDR2: ENHRY, SYGVKD. The CDR3 is CAIRATGDGSYNEQFF. DNA for the CDR3: TGTGCCATCAGGGCGACAGGGGACGGCTCCTACAATGAGCAGTTCTTC.

This clonotype was seen a few times. V gene TRBV6-2 or TRBV6-3 combines with J gene TRBJ2-1, with D possibly being TRBD1 (6 bases). Per the germline V gene, CDR1 is MNHEY and CDR2 is SVGEGT. Deletions cut 3 bases from V and 9 bases from J, with 18 bases between. The CDR3 loop spans 15 amino acids. CDR3 loop: CASSYGYQLTGEQFF. In DNA, the CDR3 is TGTGCCAGCAGTTATGGTTACCAACTGACAGGTGAGCAGTTCTTC.

This clonotype has at least ten counts. This chain uses TRBV6-1 with TRBJ1-2; no firm D call. V was pared by 2 bases and J by 7 bases, with 20 bases between. This CDR3 has 16 amino acids. CDR1 is MNHNS and CDR2 is SASEGT in the germline V gene. The DNA of the CDR3 is TGTGCCAGCAGTGAACAAATAGGAGGCGTTACTGGTGGCTACACCTTC. Protein product: CASSEQIGGVTGGYTF.

This clonotype has at least ten counts. The chain joins TRBV20-1 to TRBJ1-2; TRBD1 might be the D (5 bases). Germline V gene lookup returns CDR1 DFQATT and CDR2 SNEGSKA (reference sequence). This CDR3 has 15 amino acids. Trimming took off 4 bases at V and 3 bases at J, with 18 bases between the two ends. CDR3 amino acids: CSATTERDWHYGYTF. CDR3 in DNA: TGCAGTGCTACGACTGAAAGGGACTGGCACTATGGCTACACCTTC.

This clonotype came up a few times. The rearrangement uses TRBV7-9 and TRBJ2-2; D is perhaps TRBD2 (6 bases). Trimming took off 4 bases at V and 6 bases at J, with 9 bases between the two ends. The CDR3 totals 13 residues. CDR1 SEHNR and CDR2 FQNEAQ come from the germline V gene (reference sequence). The DNA of the CDR3 is TGTGCCAGCAGCTCACCTAGCGCCGGGGAGCTGTTTTTT. The encoded protein is CASSSPSAGELFF.

J is TRBJ1-1 and V is TRBV2; D remains ambiguous. Trimming pared 3 bases from V and 6 bases from J, leaving 14 bases between. The CDR3 length is 14 residues. The V gene's germline CDR1 is SNHLY and CDR2 FYNNEI. The CDR3 reads CASSDAGISAEAFF. CDR3 nucleotide sequence: TGTGCCAGCAGTGACGCAGGCATTAGCGCTGAAGCTTTCTTT.

This clonotype was counted many times. The chain links TRBV5-4 to TRBJ2-3, with 8 positions matching TRBD1. The CDR3 length is 15 residues. V lost 2 bases to trimming and J lost 2 bases; unmatched junction nucleotides: 4. From germline, CDR1 is SGHNT and CDR2 YYREEE (reference sequence). In nucleotides, the CDR3 is TGTGCCAGCAGCTTTGACAGGGGCTTCACAGATACGCAGTATTTT. Amino acids: CASSFDRGFTDTQYF.

This clonotype was counted many times. V and J are TRBV20-1 and TRBJ1-2; D remains unclear. The ends were cut back, 2 bases at V and 7 bases at J, with 11 bases in the middle. Germline V gene sequence: CDR1 DFQATT, CDR2 SNEGSKA (reference sequence). The CDR3 runs 12 residues. Written as DNA, the CDR3 is TGCAGTGCTAGACTGCGACGCGGTGGCTACACCTTC. This sequence encodes CSARLRRGGYTF.